Sequencing of this TCR beta chain was carried out in a study of post-analysis software for immune sequencing data. Study as a whole: Relapsing-remitting, secondary progressive and progressive-relapsing multiple sclerosis were all included among the disease courses. Study outcomes and limitations: By F measure, strong co-clustering occurred among samples prepared in the same batch. Roughly 5 TRBV segments occurring more often in patients than controls included TRBV5-6, TRBV5-1 and TRBV20-1.

Unique molecular identifiers had been added to the TCR beta cDNA libraries. Input of roughly 0.95 to 11 million T cells yielded about half a million cDNA molecules. TCRdb re-analysed the PCR reads in MiXCR, keeping a single row per CDR3 protein. Counted here are about 200,000 distinct CDR3 sequences, about 30% occurring once; the ten biggest clones make up 3% to 3.5%. About this clonotype: Its cognate antigen is unknown.

This CDR3 spans 16 amino acids. Germline V gene data show CDR1 as LGHDT and CDR2 as YNNKEL (reference sequence). Trimming removed 1 base at V and 6 bases at J, with 17 bases between. The clonotype comes from a girl younger than 18 with multiple sclerosis. The sample comprised blood. This rearrangement joins TRBV3-1 to TRBJ2-3; TRBD1 might be the D (9 bases). DNA of the CDR3: TGTGCCAGCAGCCAAGTAGCGGGACAGGGAAGGGATACGCAGTATTTT. Translating gives CASSQVAGQGRDTQYF.